Below are 27 T cell receptor beta chains sequenced from a single sample in a study of patients and donors after allogeneic stem cell transplantation. One entry per CDR3 protein results from TCRdb running MiXCR on the RT-PCR reads. The top ten hold under 6.5% of the sample, which has 800,000 to 1,000,000 distinct CDR3 sequences, roughly 18% seen once. What was sequenced was blood, either unsorted or a sorted T cell fraction (not recorded which). These receptors originate from a human donor who was either an allogeneic HSCT recipient or a stem cell or donor lymphocyte infusion donor (not recorded which). It is not recorded whose cells these are; they may come from a transplant donor.

This clonotype has just a few counts. The rearrangement uses TRBV5-1 and TRBJ2-7; 9 bases agree with TRBD2. V was clipped by 1 base and J by 7 bases; unmatched bases: 6. This CDR3 is built from 14 residues. CDR1 and CDR2 (germline): SGHRS, YFSETQ. The CDR3 protein is CASSLKLAGSEQYF. The CDR3 DNA follows: TGCGCCAGCAGCTTGAAGCTAGCGGGGAGTGAGCAGTACTTC.

This chain connects TRBV29-1 to TRBJ1-1; no firm D call. This CDR3 has 13 residues. Germline values: CDR1 SQVTM, CDR2 ANQGSEA. Deletions cut 4 bases from V and 0 bases from J, with 9 bases between. The CDR3 loop is CSVADRMNTEAFF. For the CDR3, the DNA is TGCAGCGTTGCGGACCGTATGAACACTGAAGCTTTCTTT.

This clonotype was seen only a few times. CDR3 in DNA: TGTGCCAGCAGCAAAAACCCAGGGGGCGAACTAGAGCTAGCCAAAAACATTCAGTACTTC. This sequence encodes CASSKNPGGELELAKNIQYF. The chain is built from TRBV7-3 and TRBJ2-4; 8 bases agree with TRBD1. Germline V gene lookup returns CDR1 SGHTA and CDR2 FQGTGA. With V trimmed by 5 bases and J by 0 bases, 18 bases remained unmatched. The CDR3 sequence is 20 residues long. Filled out from reference TRBV7-3 and TRBJ2-4, the complete variable domain reads GAGVSQTPSNKVTEKGKYVELRCDPISGHTALYWYRQSLGQGPEFLIYFQGTGAADDSGLPNDRFFAVRPEGSVSTLKIQRTERGDSAVYLCASSKNPGGELELAKNIQYFGAGTRLSVL.

The rearrangement joins TRBV5-1 to TRBJ2-3, with D uncertain. CDR1 and CDR2 from the germline V gene are SGHRS and YFSETQ. V lost 3 bases to trimming and J lost 4 bases, with 18 bases between them. The CDR3 extends over 16 amino acids. The CDR3, as DNA: TGCGCCAGCAGCTCTCAAGCCTGGGCCTCTCCAGATACGCAGTATTTT. Encoded protein: CASSSQAWASPDTQYF.

The V gene is TRBV12-3 or TRBV12-4, the J gene TRBJ1-4; 10 nucleotides agree with TRBD1. The CDR3 sequence is 15 residues long. V lost 5 bases to trimming and J lost 7 bases; unmatched junction nucleotides: 7. CDR3 coding DNA: TGTGCCAGCAGTATGGGGACAGGGGCTGGTGAAAAACTGTTTTTT. Translated: CASSMGTGAGEKLFF.

The table lists this clonotype with many counts. V usage is TRBV29-1 and J usage is TRBJ1-1; no definite D call. This CDR3 comprises 14 residues. CDR1 is SQVTM and CDR2 is ANQGSEA in the germline V gene. V dropped 4 bases and J dropped 0 bases, with 12 bases sitting between them. In nucleotides, the CDR3 is TGCAGCGTTGTTTGGCGGCTGATGAACACTGAAGCTTTCTTT. It is translated as CSVVWRLMNTEAFF.

The chain carries TRBV4-2 and TRBJ2-5; D perhaps matches TRBD1 (6 bases). The CDR3 has 17 amino acids. Trimming pared 3 bases from V and 1 base from J, leaving 18 bases between. CDR1 is LGHNA, CDR2 YNFKEQ, per germline. The CDR3 loop is CASSHTKFGTIQETQYF. The CDR3 DNA reads as TGTGCCAGCAGCCATACCAAGTTCGGGACAATCCAAGAGACCCAGTACTTC.

This chain connects TRBV18 to TRBJ1-1; 7 bases fit TRBD1. Per the germline V gene, CDR1 is KGHSH and CDR2 is LQKENI. The CDR3 is 17 residues long. Trimming took 0 bases from V and 6 from J; bases not matched to a gene: 13. The CDR3 nucleotides are TGTGCCAGCTCACCACCGTTTAGGGGGCCTGGGGATCCTGAAGCTTTCTTT. Protein product: CASSPPFRGPGDPEAFF.

The chain couples TRBV4-1 to TRBJ2-1, with D maybe TRBD2 (6 bases). V dropped 8 bases and J dropped 10 bases, with 18 bases sitting between them. Germline V CDR1 and CDR2: MGHRA, YSYEKL. The CDR3 extends over 13 amino acids. The CDR3 protein is CASARDLMGEQFF. CDR3 nucleotide sequence: TGCGCCAGCGCCCGGGACTTGATGGGCGAGCAGTTCTTC.

This clonotype was detected only a few times. J is TRBJ1-5 and V is TRBV10-2; no definite D call. From germline, CDR1 is WSHSY and CDR2 SAAADI. The CDR3 spans 13 residues. V was clipped by 0 bases and J by 7 bases, with 7 bases between them. The CDR3 is CASSESAGQPQHF. Written as DNA, the CDR3 is TGCGCCAGCAGTGAGTCAGCCGGGCAGCCCCAGCATTTT.

This clonotype occurred a few times. This chain links TRBV20-1 with TRBJ2-7; 13 bases map to TRBD2. The CDR3 has 13 residues. V trimming: 6 bases; J trimming: 6 bases; junction bases outside the gene matches: 5. The germline gives CDR1 DFQATT, CDR2 SNEGSKA (reference sequence). The CDR3: CSATSGGVFEQYF. The CDR3 DNA sequence: TGCAGTGCCACTAGCGGGGGGGTATTCGAGCAGTACTTC.

This clonotype has a count of ten or more. The chain recombines TRBV29-1 with TRBJ2-5; 11 nucleotides agree with TRBD2. Per the germline V gene, CDR1 is SQVTM and CDR2 is ANQGSEA. V lost 5 bases to trimming and J lost 5 bases; unmatched junction nucleotides: 13. This CDR3 spans 16 amino acids. The CDR3 loop is CSVTSGTSGLRETQYF. CDR3 nucleotide sequence: TGCAGCGTTACTAGCGGGACTAGCGGATTAAGGGAGACCCAGTACTTC.

V is TRBV12-3 or TRBV12-4 and J is TRBJ2-3, with D possibly matching TRBD1 (5 bases). The CDR3 sequence is 16 residues long. The V end lost 6 bases, the J end lost 1 base, and 17 bases lay between the germline ends. CDR3 nucleotides: TGTGCCAGCAGCCTCAGGGCGCTCCTGGGCACAGATACGCAGTATTTT. It yields the protein CASSLRALLGTDTQYF.

There are many counts of this clonotype. The rearrangement links TRBV12-3 or TRBV12-4 to TRBJ1-5, with D perhaps TRBD1 (5 bases). The V and J ends lost 6 bases and 6 bases respectively, with 15 bases between them. The CDR3 is made up of 14 amino acids. CDR3 sequence: CASRPPGAGQPQHF. The CDR3 coding sequence is TGTGCCAGCAGGCCACCCGGGGCCGGTCAGCCCCAGCATTTT.

The J gene is TRBJ2-3, the V gene TRBV4-1; no clear D gene. The length of the CDR3 is 16 residues. V was pared by 0 bases and J by 2 bases, with 12 bases between. Germline values: CDR1 MGHRA, CDR2 YSYEKL. The CDR3 DNA reads TGCGCCAGCAGCCAAGAAGGTAGTTGGGCCACAGATACGCAGTATTTT. This gives the protein CASSQEGSWATDTQYF.

The chain joins TRBV27 to TRBJ1-2, with 7 nucleotides matching TRBD1. This CDR3 is built from 13 residues. Germline V lookup: CDR1 MNHEY, CDR2 SMNVEV (reference sequence). V was clipped by 5 bases and J by 4 bases; unmatched bases: 4. As DNA, the CDR3 is TGTGCCAGCAGTCCAGGGGGTAGCTATGGCTACACCTTC. Amino acids: CASSPGGSYGYTF.

This clonotype was seen more than once but under ten times. This chain uses TRBV11-1 with TRBJ2-1; 11 nucleotides match TRBD2. The CDR3 loop spans 19 amino acids. Germline V gives CDR1 SGHAT, CDR2 FQDESV (reference sequence). Losses at the gene ends were 4 bases for V and 7 bases for J; bases not matched to a gene: 18. In DNA, the CDR3 is TGTGCCAGCAGCTCCCTTAAAGATGTAGCGGGAGGGCCTTATAATGAGCAGTTCTTC. Translation: CASSSLKDVAGGPYNEQFF.

This chain connects TRBV14 to TRBJ2-1; 12 positions agree with TRBD2. Trimming at V came to 0 bases and at J to 2 bases, leaving 11 bases not matched to a gene. In germline, CDR1 is SGHDN, CDR2 FVKESK. This CDR3 region has 20 residues. CDR3 residues: CASSQEQGLAGLYTYNEQFF. The CDR3 DNA sequence: TGTGCCAGCAGCCAAGAGCAGGGACTAGCGGGCCTTTACACCTACAATGAGCAGTTCTTC.

This clonotype was counted ten times or more. The chain joins TRBV4-1 to TRBJ2-7; a possible D gene is TRBD1 (6 bases). The germline V gene encodes CDR1 MGHRA and CDR2 YSYEKL. This CDR3 is 14 amino acids long. V lost 3 bases, J lost 1 base, and 10 bases lay in between. The CDR3 reads CASSQWTESYEQYF. The CDR3 coding sequence is TGCGCCAGCAGCCAGTGGACAGAATCCTACGAGCAGTACTTC.

The chain joins TRBV20-1 to TRBJ1-1, with 7 bases matching TRBD1. This CDR3 is built from 13 residues. The V and J ends lost 5 bases and 3 bases, in that order; junction bases with no gene match: 6. Looked up from germline, CDR1 is DFQATT and CDR2 is SNEGSKA (reference sequence). CDR3 protein: CSAFDRDDTEAFF. The CDR3 DNA is TGCAGTGCTTTCGACAGGGACGACACTGAAGCTTTCTTT.

This clonotype has a handful of counts. The chain carries TRBV19 and TRBJ2-7; TRBD1 agrees at 10 bases. J gave up 1 base and V 2 bases, and 8 bases lay outside the gene matches. This CDR3 is 17 amino acids long. Per germline, CDR1 LNHDA and CDR2 SQIVND (reference sequence). The CDR3: CASSILIRTGGSYEQYF. The CDR3 DNA reads as TGTGCCAGTAGTATACTGATCCGGACAGGGGGGTCCTACGAGCAGTACTTC.

This chain links TRBV9 with TRBJ1-4; a weak D match, TRBD1 (5 bases). The CDR3 contains 14 residues. The germline gives CDR1 SGDLS, CDR2 YYNGEE. V lost 1 base and J lost 5, with 9 bases in between. The CDR3, as DNA: TGTGCCAGCAGCGTAAGGGACGGGAATGAAAAACTGTTTTTT. Encoded protein: CASSVRDGNEKLFF.

This clonotype was seen only a few times. This sequence joins TRBV25-1 and TRBJ1-4; D gene uncertain. Trimming left V 4 bases short and J 7 bases short, with 13 bases between. Germline CDR1 MGHDK, CDR2 SYGVNS. This CDR3 comprises 14 residues. The CDR3 coding sequence is TGTGCCAGCAGTGGAGGTTCCTTGGGTGAAAAACTGTTTTTT. Its protein is CASSGGSLGEKLFF.

The chain joins TRBV20-1 to TRBJ1-1; D is perhaps TRBD1 (5 bases). CDR1 and CDR2 (germline): DFQATT, SNEGSKA (reference sequence). The CDR3 is 14 residues long. V was cut by 2 bases and J by 1 base, with 11 bases left in between. Written as DNA, the CDR3 is TGCAGTGCTAGAATAGACAGCAGGAACACTGAAGCTTTCTTT. It codes for CSARIDSRNTEAFF.

This clonotype turned up a few times. The chain recombines TRBV6-1 with TRBJ1-5, with 7 nucleotides matching TRBD1. Germline V gene lookup returns CDR1 MNHNS and CDR2 SASEGT. Trimming took 5 bases from V and 0 from J; bases not matched to a gene: 7. The length of the CDR3 is 16 residues. In DNA form, the CDR3 reads TGTGCCAGCAGTCGAAGAGGGACAGATAGCAATCAGCCCCAGCATTTT. It specifies CASSRRGTDSNQPQHF.

The V and J genes are TRBV11-2 and TRBJ2-7, with D unclear. This CDR3 is 13 amino acids long. Germline lookup yields CDR1 SGHAT and CDR2 FQNNGV. Trimming took off 4 bases at V and 4 bases at J, with 11 bases between the two ends. CDR3 in amino acids: CASSSSDAYEQYF. CDR3 DNA: TGTGCCAGCAGCTCCTCGGACGCTTACGAGCAGTACTTC.

This sequence joins TRBV7-2 and TRBJ1-2; D gene uncertain. CDR1 and CDR2 (germline): SGHTA, FQGNSA. The CDR3 runs 14 residues. V was shortened by 5 bases and J by 4 bases, with 14 bases between the two germline ends. The CDR3 reads CASSQAGNGYGYTF. Here the CDR3 DNA reads TGTGCCAGCAGCCAGGCCGGGAACGGCTATGGCTACACCTTC.